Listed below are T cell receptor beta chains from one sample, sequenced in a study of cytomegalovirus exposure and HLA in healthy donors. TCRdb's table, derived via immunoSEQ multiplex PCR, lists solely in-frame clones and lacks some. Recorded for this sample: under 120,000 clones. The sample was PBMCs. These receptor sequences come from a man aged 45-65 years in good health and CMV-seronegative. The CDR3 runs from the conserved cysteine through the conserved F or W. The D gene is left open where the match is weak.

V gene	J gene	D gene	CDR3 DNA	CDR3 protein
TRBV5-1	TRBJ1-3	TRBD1	TGCGCCAGCAGCGACCCTCAGGGGGATGGAAACACCATATATTTT	CASSDPQGDGNTIYF
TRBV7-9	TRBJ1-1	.	TGTGCCAGCAGTACAGGGAAGGTCGCTGAAGCTTTCTTT	CASSTGKVAEAFF
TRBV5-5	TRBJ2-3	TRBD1	TGTGCCAGCAGCGTGGGACAGGGGGCCCCAGTAGATACGCAGTATTTT	CASSVGQGAPVDTQYF
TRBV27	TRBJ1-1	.	TGTGCCAGCAGTTTTCTCCCCGGGCCCGGGGGGCCTTTCTTT	CASSFLPGPGGPFF
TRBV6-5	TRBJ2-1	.	TGTGCCAGCAGTTACTCATACGACCTAGACAATGAGCAGTTCTTC	CASSYSYDLDNEQFF
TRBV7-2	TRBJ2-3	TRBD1	TGTGCCAGCAGCTACTCCCGGACAGGGGCTGCAGATACGCAGTATTTT	CASSYSRTGAADTQYF
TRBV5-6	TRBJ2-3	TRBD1	TGTGCCAGCAGCTTGCCAGGGGGCAGGACAGATACGCAGTATTTT	CASSLPGGRTDTQYF
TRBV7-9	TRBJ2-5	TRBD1	TGTGCCAGCAGCGGGACAGGGGGCAAAGAGACCCAGTACTTC	CASSGTGGKETQYF
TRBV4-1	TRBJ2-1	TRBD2	TGCGCCAGCAGCCAAGACGGACTAGCGGGAGCCGGCTCCTACAATGAGCAGTTCTTC	CASSQDGLAGAGSYNEQFF
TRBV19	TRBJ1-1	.	TGTGCCAGTAGTATTAGAGTTTCGGACACTGAAGCTTTCTTT	CASSIRVSDTEAFF
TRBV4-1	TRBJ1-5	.	TGCGCCAGCAGCCAACAGCCAGACAGAAACAATCAGCCCCAGCATTTT	CASSQQPDRNNQPQHF
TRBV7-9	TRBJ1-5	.	TGTGCCAGCAGCGCAGGGATACAGCCCCAGCATTTT	CASSAGIQPQHF
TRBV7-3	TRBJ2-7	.	TGTGCCAGCAGCTTATCGGCCAGGGGTCGCTACGAGCAGTACTTC	CASSLSARGRYEQYF
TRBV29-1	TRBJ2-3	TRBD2	TGCAGCGTTGTGGTAGCGGGGGGATCCACAGATACGCAGTATTTT	CSVVVAGGSTDTQYF
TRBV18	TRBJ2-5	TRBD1	TGTGCCAGCTCACCTCCCGGGACAGGGGGCGGTCAGACCCAGTACTTC	CASSPPGTGGGQTQYF
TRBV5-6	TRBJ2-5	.	TGTGCCAGCAGCGGGACAGTGGGCGGGAAACTGGTAGAGACCCAGTACTTC	CASSGTVGGKLVETQYF
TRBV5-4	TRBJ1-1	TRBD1	TGTGCCAGCAGCTCAGGGACAGGCGGGGACACTGAAGCTTTCTTT	CASSSGTGGDTEAFF
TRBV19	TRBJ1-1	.	TGTGCCAGTAGTCGGGAAGTGTTCAGCAACACTGAAGCTTTCTTT	CASSREVFSNTEAFF
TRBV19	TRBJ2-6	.	TGTGCCAGTAGTGGGGAGATTCGCTCTGGGGCCAACGTCCTGACTTTC	CASSGEIRSGANVLTF
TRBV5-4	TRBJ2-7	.	TGTGCCAGCAGCTCGTTGACAGCGCCATCTGCCTACGAGCAGTACTTC	CASSSLTAPSAYEQYF
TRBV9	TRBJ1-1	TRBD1	TGTGCCAGCAGCCGCGACAGGGGGCGTACTGAAGCTTTCTTT	CASSRDRGRTEAFF
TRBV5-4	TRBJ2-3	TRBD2	TGTGCCAGCAGCTCAACTAGCGGAACAGTGCCGGATACGCAGTATTTT	CASSSTSGTVPDTQYF
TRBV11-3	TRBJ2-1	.	TGTGCCAGCAGCTCCAGTCCTAGAGGGGAGCAGTTCTTC	CASSSSPRGEQFF
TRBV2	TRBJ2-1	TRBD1	TGTGCCAGCCAGTGGGACAGGGTGACCAATGAGCAGTTCTTC	CASQWDRVTNEQFF
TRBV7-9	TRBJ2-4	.	TGTGCCAGCAGCAGCAGTCGGGTAACCAAAAACATTCAGTACTTC	CASSSSRVTKNIQYF
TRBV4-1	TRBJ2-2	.	TGCGCCAGCAGCCAAGTTAGCAGGAACACCGGGGAGCTGTTTTTT	CASSQVSRNTGELFF
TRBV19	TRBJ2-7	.	TGTGCCAGTACTCCCGCCAGGGGACGGGGCGAGCAGTACTTC	CASTPARGRGEQYF
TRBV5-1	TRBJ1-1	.	TGCGCCAGCAGCTTGCCCAGTACCACTGAAGCTTTCTTT	CASSLPSTTEAFF
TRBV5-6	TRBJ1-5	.	TGTGCCAGCAGCTCGGGGGGCAATCAGCCCCAGCATTTT	CASSSGGNQPQHF
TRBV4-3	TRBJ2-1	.	TGCGCCAGCAGCCATGAATGGACAGGGAGGGATGAGCAGTTCTTC	CASSHEWTGRDEQFF
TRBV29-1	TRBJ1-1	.	TGCAGCGTTGACTGGAGCGGCCGGCAAAACACTGAAGCTTTCTTT	CSVDWSGRQNTEAFF
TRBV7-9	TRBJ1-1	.	TGTGCCAGCAGTTTACGAGGGCTGGCCACTGAAGCTTTCTTT	CASSLRGLATEAFF
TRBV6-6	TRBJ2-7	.	TGTGCCAGCAGTGGGGCCAGGGGGGTGGGCGAGCAGTACTTC	CASSGARGVGEQYF
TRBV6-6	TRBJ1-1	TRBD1	TGTGCCAGCAGCCCTACGACAGGGCTCGGAAACACTGAAGCTTTCTTT	CASSPTTGLGNTEAFF
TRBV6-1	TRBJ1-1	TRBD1	TGTGCCAGCATGGGTCTGGGACAGCCCTATGAAGCTTTCTTT	CASMGLGQPYEAFF
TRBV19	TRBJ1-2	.	TGTGCCAGTAGTGGCCGAACTAACTATGGCTACACCTTC	CASSGRTNYGYTF
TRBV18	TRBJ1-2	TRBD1	TGTGCCAGCTCCCCTACAGGGGCAGGCTATGGCTACACCTTC	CASSPTGAGYGYTF
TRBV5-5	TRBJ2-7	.	TGTGCCAGCAGCTTGGAATTGTTGTATCAGGGGATAAGCGAGCAGTACTTC	CASSLELLYQGISEQYF
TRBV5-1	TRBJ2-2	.	TGCGCCAGCAGCCACCTCGGAGGGGCCGACACCGGGGAGCTGTTTTTT	CASSHLGGADTGELFF
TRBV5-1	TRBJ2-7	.	TGCGCCAGCAGCTTGGCCGCAGGGGGGACCTACGAGCAGTACTTC	CASSLAAGGTYEQYF
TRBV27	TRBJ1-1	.	TGTGCCAGCAGTTGGTCACCGGGACAAGGAGGAAGCGGTGGTTTCTTT	CASSWSPGQGGSGGFF
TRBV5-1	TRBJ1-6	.	TGCGCCCCGCGGGAAAGGGCGGGATCACCCCTCCACTTT	CAPRERAGSPLHF
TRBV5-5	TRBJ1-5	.	TGTGCCAGCAGCTTGAGTCAGGGTAATCAGCCCCAGCATTTT	CASSLSQGNQPQHF
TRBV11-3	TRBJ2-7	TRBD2	TGTGCCAGCAGCTTTGGACTAGCGGGAGGGCCTTACTACGAGCAGTACTTC	CASSFGLAGGPYYEQYF
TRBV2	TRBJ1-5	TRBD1	TGTGCCAGCGATGGACAGGGCAATCAGCCCCAGCATTTT	CASDGQGNQPQHF
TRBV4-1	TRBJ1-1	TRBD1	TGCGCCAGCAGCCAGGGGGACAGGTGGGGGACTGAAGCTTTCTTT	CASSQGDRWGTEAFF
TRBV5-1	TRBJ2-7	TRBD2	TGCGCCAGCAGCTCGGCCACTAGCGGGAACGAGCAGTACTTC	CASSSATSGNEQYF
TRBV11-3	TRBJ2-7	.	TGTGCCAGCAGCCGAGCCGGGGGGCCGTACGAGCAGTACTTC	CASSRAGGPYEQYF